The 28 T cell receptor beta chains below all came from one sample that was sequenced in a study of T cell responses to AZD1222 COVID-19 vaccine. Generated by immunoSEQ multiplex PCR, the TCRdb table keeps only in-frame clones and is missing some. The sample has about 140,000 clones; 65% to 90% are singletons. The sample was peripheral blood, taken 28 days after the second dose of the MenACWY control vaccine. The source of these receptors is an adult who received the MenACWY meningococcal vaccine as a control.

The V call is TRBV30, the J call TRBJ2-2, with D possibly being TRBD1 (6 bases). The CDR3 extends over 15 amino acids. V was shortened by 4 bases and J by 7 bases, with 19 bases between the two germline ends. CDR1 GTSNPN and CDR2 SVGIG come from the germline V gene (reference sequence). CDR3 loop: CAWILMGAFGGELFF. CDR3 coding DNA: TGTGCCTGGATTTTGATGGGGGCGTTTGGCGGGGAGCTGTTTTTT.

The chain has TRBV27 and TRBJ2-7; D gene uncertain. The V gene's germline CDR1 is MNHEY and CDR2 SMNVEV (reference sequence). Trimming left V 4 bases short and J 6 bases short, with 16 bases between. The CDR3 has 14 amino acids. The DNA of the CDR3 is TGTGCCAGCAGTTACATACCATCTCTGGGCGAGCAGTACTTC. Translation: CASSYIPSLGEQYF.

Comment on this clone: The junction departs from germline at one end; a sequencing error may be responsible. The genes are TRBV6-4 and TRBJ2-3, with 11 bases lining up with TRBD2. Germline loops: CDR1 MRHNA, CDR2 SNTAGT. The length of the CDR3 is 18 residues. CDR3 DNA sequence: TGTGCCAGCAGTTCAGGACTAGCGGGCACGACTAGCACGGATACGCAGTATTTT. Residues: CASSSGLAGTTSTDTQYF.

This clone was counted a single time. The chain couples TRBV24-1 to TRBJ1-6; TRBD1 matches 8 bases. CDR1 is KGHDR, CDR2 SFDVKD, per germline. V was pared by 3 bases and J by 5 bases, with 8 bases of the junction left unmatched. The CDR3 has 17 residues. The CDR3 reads CATSDMDRDADNSPLHF. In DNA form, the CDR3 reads TGTGCCACCAGTGATATGGACAGGGACGCAGATAATTCACCCCTCCACTTT.

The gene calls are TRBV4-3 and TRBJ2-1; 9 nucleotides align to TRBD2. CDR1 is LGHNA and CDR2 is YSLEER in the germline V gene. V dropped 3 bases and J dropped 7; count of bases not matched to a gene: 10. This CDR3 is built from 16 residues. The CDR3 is CASSQPGLAGKNEQFF. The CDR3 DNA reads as TGCGCCAGCAGCCAGCCGGGACTAGCCGGGAAAAATGAGCAGTTCTTC.

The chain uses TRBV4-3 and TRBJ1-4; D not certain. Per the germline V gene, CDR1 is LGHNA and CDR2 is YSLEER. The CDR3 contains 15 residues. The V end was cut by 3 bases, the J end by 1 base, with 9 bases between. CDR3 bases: TGCGCCAGCAGCCAGCGCGCGGAAACTAATGAAAAACTGTTTTTT. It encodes CASSQRAETNEKLFF.

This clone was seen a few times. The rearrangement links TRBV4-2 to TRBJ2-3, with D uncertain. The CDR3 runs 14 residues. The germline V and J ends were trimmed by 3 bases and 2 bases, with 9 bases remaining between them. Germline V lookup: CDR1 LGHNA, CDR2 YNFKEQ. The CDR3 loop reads CASSHPPPTDTQYF. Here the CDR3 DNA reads TGTGCCAGCAGCCATCCCCCTCCCACAGATACGCAGTATTTT.

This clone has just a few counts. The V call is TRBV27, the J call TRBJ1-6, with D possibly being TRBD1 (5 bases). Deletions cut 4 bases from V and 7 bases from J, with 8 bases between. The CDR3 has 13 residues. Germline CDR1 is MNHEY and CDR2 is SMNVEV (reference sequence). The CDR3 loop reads CASSWGPNSPLHF. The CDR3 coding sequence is TGTGCCAGCAGTTGGGGCCCAAATTCACCCCTCCACTTT.

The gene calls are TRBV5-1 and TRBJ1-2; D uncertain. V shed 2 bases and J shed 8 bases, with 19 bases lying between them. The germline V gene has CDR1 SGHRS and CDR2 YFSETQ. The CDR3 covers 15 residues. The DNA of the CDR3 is TGCGCCAGCAGCTTTCTAGCCAGCATGGATCAAGGCTACACCTTC. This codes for CASSFLASMDQGYTF.

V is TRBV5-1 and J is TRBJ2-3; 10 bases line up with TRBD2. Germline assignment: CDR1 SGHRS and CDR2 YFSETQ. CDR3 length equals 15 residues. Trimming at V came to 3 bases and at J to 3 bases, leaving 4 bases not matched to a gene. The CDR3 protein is CASSYLAGATDTQYF. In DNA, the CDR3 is TGCGCCAGCAGCTACCTAGCGGGGGCTACAGATACGCAGTATTTT.

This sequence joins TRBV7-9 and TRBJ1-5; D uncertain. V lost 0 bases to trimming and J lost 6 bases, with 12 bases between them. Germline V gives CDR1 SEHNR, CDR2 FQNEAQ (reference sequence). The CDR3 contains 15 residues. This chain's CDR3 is CASSLAGGEGQPQHF. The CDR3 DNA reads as TGTGCCAGCAGCTTAGCAGGTGGGGAGGGTCAGCCCCAGCATTTT.

In nucleotides, the CDR3 is TGCGCCAGCAGCTTCCGGGACAGGGAATCACCCCTCCACTTT. Translation gives CASSFRDRESPLHF. The chain joins TRBV5-1 to TRBJ1-6; 9 nucleotides line up with TRBD1. The ends lost 2 bases at V and 10 bases at J; junction bases unmatched: 4. Looked up from germline, CDR1 is SGHRS and CDR2 is YFSETQ. The CDR3 is 14 amino acids.

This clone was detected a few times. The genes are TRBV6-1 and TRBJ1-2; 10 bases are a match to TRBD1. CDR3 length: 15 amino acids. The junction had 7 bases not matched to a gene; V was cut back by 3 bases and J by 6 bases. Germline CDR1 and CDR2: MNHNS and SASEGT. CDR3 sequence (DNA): TGTGCCAGCAGTGACAAGAGCGGGACAGGGGATGGCTACACCTTC. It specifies CASSDKSGTGDGYTF.

The CDR3 coding sequence is TGTGCCAGCAGTTACTCGAGGGCTGGGAGCAATCAGCCCCAGCATTTT. Amino acids: CASSYSRAGSNQPQHF. The V gene is TRBV6-5, the J gene TRBJ1-5; unclear D gene. The germline V and J ends were trimmed by 0 bases and 1 base, with 10 bases remaining between them. Germline V gene data show CDR1 as MNHEY and CDR2 as SVGAGI. The CDR3 covers 16 residues.

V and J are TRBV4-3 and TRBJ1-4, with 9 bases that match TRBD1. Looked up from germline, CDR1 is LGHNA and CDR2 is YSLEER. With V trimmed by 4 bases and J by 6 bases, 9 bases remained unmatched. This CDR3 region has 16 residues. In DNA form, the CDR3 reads TGCGCCAGCAGCCCTTCAACAGGGGGCTTATATGAAAAACTGTTTTTT. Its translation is CASSPSTGGLYEKLFF.

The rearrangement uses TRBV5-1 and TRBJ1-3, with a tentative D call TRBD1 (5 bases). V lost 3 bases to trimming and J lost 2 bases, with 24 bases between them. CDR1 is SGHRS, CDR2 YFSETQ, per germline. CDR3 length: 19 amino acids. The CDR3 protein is CASSYSRDGGNLAGNTIYF. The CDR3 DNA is TGCGCCAGCAGCTATTCCCGGGACGGGGGGAATTTAGCTGGAAACACCATATATTTT.

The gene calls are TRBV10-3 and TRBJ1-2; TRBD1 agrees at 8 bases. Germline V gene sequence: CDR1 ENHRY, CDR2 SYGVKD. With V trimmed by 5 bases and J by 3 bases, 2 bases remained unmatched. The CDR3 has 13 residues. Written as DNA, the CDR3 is TGTGCCATCAGTCACAGGGGGGACTATGGCTACACCTTC. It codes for CAISHRGDYGYTF.

The CDR3 nucleotides are TGTGCCAGCCACGAGGGGGCAAACACTGAAGCTTTCTTT. Its protein product is CASHEGANTEAFF. The chain joins TRBV9 to TRBJ1-1, with 7 nucleotides matching TRBD1. Germline CDR1 and CDR2: SGDLS and YYNGEE. V was pared by 7 bases and J by 2 bases, with 5 bases of the junction left unmatched. This CDR3 region has 13 residues. The full variable domain, in which reference TRBV9 and TRBJ1-1 provide the parts outside the CDR3, is DSGVTQTPKHLITATGQRVTLRCSPRSGDLSVYWYQQSLDQGLQFLIQYYNGEERAKGNILERFSAQQFPDLHSELNLSSLELGDSALYFCASHEGANTEAFFGQGTRLTVV.

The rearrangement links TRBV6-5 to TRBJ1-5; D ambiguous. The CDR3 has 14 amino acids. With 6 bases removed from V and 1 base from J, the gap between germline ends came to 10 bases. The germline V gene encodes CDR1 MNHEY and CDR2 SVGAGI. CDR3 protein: CASRDWMSNQPQHF. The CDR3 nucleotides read TGTGCCAGCAGAGATTGGATGAGCAATCAGCCCCAGCATTTT.

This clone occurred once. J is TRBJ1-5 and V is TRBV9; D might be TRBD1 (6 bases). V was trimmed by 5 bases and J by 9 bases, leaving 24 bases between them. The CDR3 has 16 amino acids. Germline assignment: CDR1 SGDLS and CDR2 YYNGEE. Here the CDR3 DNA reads TGTGCCAGCAGTGGAATTGAAATCACAGGGCGGCCGCCCCAGCATTTT. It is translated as CASSGIEITGRPPQHF.

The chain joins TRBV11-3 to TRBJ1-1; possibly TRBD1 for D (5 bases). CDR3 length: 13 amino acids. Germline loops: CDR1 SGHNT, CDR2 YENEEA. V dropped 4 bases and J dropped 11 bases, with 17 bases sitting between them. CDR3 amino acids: CASSYEGGVQAFF. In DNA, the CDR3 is TGTGCCAGCAGCTATGAGGGAGGGGTTCAGGCTTTCTTT.

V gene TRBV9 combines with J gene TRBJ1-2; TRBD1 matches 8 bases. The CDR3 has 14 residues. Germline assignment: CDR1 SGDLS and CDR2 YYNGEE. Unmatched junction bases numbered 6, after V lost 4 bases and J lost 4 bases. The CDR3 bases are TGTGCCAGCAGCCCGTGGACAGGGACCTATGGCTACACCTTC. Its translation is CASSPWTGTYGYTF.

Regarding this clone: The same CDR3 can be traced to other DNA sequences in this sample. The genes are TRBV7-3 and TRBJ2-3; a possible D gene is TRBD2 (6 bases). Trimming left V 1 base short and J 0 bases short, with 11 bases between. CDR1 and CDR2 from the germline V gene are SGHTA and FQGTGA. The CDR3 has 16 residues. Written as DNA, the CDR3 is TGTGCCAGCAGCTTAAGGGGGACTGGTAGCACAGATACGCAGTATTTT. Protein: CASSLRGTGSTDTQYF.

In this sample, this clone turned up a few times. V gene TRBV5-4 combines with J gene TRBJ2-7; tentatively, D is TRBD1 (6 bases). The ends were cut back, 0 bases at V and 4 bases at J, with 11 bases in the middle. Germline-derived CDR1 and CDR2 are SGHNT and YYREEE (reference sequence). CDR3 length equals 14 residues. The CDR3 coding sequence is TGTGCCAGCAGCTTGGAACAGGGAACGTACGAGCAGTACTTC. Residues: CASSLEQGTYEQYF.

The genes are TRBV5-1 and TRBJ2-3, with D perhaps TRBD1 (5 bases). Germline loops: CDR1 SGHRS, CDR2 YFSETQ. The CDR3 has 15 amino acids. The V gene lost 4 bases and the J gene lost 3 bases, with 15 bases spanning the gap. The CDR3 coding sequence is TGCGCCAGCAGCCTCTCGGGCCCAGGGACAGATACGCAGTATTTT. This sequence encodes CASSLSGPGTDTQYF. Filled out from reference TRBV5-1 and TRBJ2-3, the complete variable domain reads KAGVTQTPRYLIKTRGQQVTLSCSPISGHRSVSWYQQTPGQGLQFLFEYFSETQRNKGNFPGRFSGRQFSNSRSEMNVSTLELGDSALYLCASSLSGPGTDTQYFGPGTRLTVL.

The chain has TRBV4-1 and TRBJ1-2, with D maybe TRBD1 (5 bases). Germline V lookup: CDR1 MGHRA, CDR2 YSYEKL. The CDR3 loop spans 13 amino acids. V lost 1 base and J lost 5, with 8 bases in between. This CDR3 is CASSQGAGYGYTF. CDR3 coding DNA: TGCGCCAGCAGCCAAGGGGCAGGGTATGGCTACACCTTC.

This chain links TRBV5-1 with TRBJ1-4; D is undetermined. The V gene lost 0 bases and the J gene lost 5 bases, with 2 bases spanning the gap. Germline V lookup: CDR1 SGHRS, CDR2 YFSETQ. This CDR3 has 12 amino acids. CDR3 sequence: CASSLGNEKLFF. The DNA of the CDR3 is TGCGCCAGCAGCTTGGGAAATGAAAAACTGTTTTTT.

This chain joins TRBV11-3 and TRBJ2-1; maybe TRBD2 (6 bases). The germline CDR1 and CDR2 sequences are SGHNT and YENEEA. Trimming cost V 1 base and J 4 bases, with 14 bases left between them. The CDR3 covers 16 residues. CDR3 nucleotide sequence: TGTGCCAGCAGCTTAGTAGTCGCGGGGAGTTACAATGAGCAGTTCTTC. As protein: CASSLVVAGSYNEQFF.